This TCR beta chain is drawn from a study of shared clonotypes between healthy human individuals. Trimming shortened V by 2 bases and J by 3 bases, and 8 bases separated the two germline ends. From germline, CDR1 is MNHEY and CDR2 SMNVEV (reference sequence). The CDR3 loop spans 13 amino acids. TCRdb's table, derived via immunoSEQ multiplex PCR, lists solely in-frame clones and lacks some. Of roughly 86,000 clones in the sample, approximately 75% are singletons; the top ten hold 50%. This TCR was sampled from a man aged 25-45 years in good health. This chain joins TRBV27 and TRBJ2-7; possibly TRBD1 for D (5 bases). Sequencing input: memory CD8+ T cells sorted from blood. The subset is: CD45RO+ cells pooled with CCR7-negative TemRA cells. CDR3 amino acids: CASSLLQDYEQYF. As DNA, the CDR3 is TGTGCCAGCAGTTTACTACAGGACTACGAGCAGTACTTC.